Described below is a single TCR beta chain sequence and its context. This sample is drawn from a study of shared clonotypes between healthy human individuals. Study details: Those who served as donors were a couple of women and a few men between the ages of 18 and 49.

Here immunoSEQ multiplex PCR was the method, and the copy in TCRdb shows in-frame clones only, minus some. The table lists 1.6 million or so clones, about 96% of them singletons. Sequencing used naive CD4+ T cells sorted from blood. As for subset: CD45RA+ positively selected. This clonotype originated in a man aged 25 to 45 in good health.

CDR3 loop: CASTLTRSSSGELFF. The CDR3 DNA follows: TGTGCCAGCACCTTGACTAGGTCCTCCTCCGGGGAGCTGTTTTTT. The rearrangement joins TRBV7-9 to TRBJ2-2, with a weak D call TRBD2 (6 bases). Germline V CDR1 and CDR2: SEHNR, FQNEAQ (reference sequence). The length of the CDR3 is 15 residues. Trimming removed 7 bases from V and 6 bases from J, with 18 bases in between.